This T cell receptor beta chain was identified in a study of cytomegalovirus exposure and HLA in healthy donors. Study findings and constraints: Exclusion as indistinguishable affected some V segments, including TRBV6-2 and TRBV6-3. From TCR beta sequences, most subjects' HLA-A and HLA-B alleles were reportedly predicted accurately. When a later analysis was performed, an Asian-associated ancestry cluster reportedly had fewer N-insertions than the approximately 600-donor mean.

For this clone: Its antigen is not known.

A multiplex PCR was run with 60 Vbeta primers and 13 Jbeta primers. Sequenced by immunoSEQ multiplex PCR; TCRdb stores in-frame clones only, minus some. The sample yields 150,000 to 200,000 clones, 82% seen once. The CDR3 contains 15 residues. CDR1 and CDR2 (germline): SGHRS, YFSETQ. Losses at the gene ends were 0 bases for V and 6 bases for J; bases not matched to a gene: 3. The chain joins TRBV5-1 to TRBJ2-2, with 9 bases aligning to TRBD1. Material for sequencing was PBMCs. The source of this sequence is a woman in her forties or fifties in good health and CMV-seronegative. The chain's CDR3 is CASSLEQGAAGELFF. The CDR3 DNA is TGCGCCAGCAGCTTGGAACAGGGGGCAGCCGGGGAGCTGTTTTTT.